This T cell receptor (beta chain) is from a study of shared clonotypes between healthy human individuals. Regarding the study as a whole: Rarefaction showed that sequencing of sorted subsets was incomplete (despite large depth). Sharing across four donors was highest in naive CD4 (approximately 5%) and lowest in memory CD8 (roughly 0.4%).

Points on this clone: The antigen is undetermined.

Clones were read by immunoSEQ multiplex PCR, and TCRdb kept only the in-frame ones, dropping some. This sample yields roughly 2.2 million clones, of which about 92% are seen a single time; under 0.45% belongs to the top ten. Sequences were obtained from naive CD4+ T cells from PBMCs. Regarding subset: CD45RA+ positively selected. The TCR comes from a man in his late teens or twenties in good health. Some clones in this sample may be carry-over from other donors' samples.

This chain's CDR3 is CASSEGSAYEQYF. The CDR3 nucleotides are TGTGCCAGCAGTGAAGGGTCCGCCTACGAGCAGTACTTC. The J gene is TRBJ2-7, the V gene TRBV25-1; D not certain. CDR3 length: 13 amino acids. V was trimmed by 2 bases and J by 2 bases, leaving 7 bases between them. Germline CDR1 reads MGHDK; CDR2 reads SYGVNS.